Detailed here is one T cell receptor (beta chain). Its cognate antigen is unknown. From the 5' RACE reads, TCRdb called clonotypes with MiXCR, one entry per CDR3 protein. The data hold under 450,000 distinct CDR3 sequences, with less than 25% observed a single time. The data derive from a study of T-cell memory formation after mild COVID-19. The wider study: Largely donor-specific sequence clusters came from a couple of donors.

The study's findings and limits: Detection of some responders pre-infection suggested pre-existing cross-reactive memory T cells participated. Chiefly within CM and EM were the contracting CD4+ clones; CD8+ ones were within EMRA.

Germline loops: CDR1 SGHAT, CDR2 FQDESV (reference sequence). This CDR3 has 16 residues. Trimming removed 1 base from V and 4 bases from J, with 14 bases in between. This TCR was recovered from an adult woman who had mild COVID-19 (a few samples of this study predate the infection). Cell type and time point are not known. Material for sequencing was PBMCs or a T cell subset sorted from them (not recorded which). The gene calls are TRBV11-1 and TRBJ2-1; D may match TRBD1 or TRBD2 (5 bases each). This CDR3 is CASSLGGGVRYNEQFF. CDR3 DNA: TGTGCCAGCAGCTTAGGTGGGGGTGTTCGGTACAATGAGCAGTTCTTC. Using reference TRBV11-1 and TRBJ2-1 for the parts outside the CDR3, the full variable domain is EAEVAQSPRYKITEKSQAVAFWCDPISGHATLYWYRQILGQGPELLVQFQDESVVDDSQLPKDRFSAERLKGVDSTLKIQPAELGDSAMYLCASSLGGGVRYNEQFFGPGTRLTVL.